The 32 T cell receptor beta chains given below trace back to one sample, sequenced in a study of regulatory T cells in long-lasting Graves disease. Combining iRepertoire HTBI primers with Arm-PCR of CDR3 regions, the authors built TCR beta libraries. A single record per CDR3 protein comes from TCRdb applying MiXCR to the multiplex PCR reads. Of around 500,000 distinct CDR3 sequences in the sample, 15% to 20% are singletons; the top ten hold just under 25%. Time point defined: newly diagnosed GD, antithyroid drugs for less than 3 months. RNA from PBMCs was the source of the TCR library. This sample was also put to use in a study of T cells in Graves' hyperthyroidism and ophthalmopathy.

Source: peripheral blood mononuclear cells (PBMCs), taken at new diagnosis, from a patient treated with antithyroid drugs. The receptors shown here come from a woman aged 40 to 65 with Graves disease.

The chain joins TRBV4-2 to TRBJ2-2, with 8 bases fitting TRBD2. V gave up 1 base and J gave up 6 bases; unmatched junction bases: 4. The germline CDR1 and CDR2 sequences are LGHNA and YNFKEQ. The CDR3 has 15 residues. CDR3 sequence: CASSQAGGPAGELFF. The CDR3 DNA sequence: TGTGCCAGCAGCCAAGCGGGGGGGCCCGCCGGGGAGCTGTTTTTT.

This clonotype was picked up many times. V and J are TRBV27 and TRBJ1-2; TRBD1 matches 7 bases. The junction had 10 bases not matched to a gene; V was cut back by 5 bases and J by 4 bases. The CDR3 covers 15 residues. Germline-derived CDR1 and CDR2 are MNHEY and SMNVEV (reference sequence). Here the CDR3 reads CASSTGTALPYGYTF. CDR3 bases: TGTGCCAGCAGTACCGGGACAGCGCTACCCTATGGCTACACCTTC.

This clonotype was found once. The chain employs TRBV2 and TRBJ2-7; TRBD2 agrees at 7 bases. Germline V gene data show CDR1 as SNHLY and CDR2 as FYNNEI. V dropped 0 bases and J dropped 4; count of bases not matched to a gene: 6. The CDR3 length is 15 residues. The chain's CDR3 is CASSEAWEGSYEQYF. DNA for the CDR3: TGTGCCAGCAGTGAAGCGTGGGAGGGGTCATACGAGCAGTACTTC.

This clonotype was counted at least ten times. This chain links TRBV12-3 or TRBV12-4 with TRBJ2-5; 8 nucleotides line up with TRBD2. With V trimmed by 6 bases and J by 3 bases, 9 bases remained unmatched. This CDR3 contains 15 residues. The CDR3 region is CASSFTGRGEETQYF. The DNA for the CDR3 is TGTGCCAGCAGCTTTACGGGGCGGGGGGAAGAGACCCAGTACTTC.

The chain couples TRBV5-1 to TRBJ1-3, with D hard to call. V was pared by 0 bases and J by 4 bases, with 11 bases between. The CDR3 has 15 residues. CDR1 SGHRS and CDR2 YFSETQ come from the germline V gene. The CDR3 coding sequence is TGCGCCAGCAGCTTGGCCCTCTCCCCCGGAAACACCATATATTTT. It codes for CASSLALSPGNTIYF. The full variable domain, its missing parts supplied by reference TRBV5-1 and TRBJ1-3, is KAGVTQTPRYLIKTRGQQVTLSCSPISGHRSVSWYQQTPGQGLQFLFEYFSETQRNKGNFPGRFSGRQFSNSRSEMNVSTLELGDSALYLCASSLALSPGNTIYFGEGSWLTVV.

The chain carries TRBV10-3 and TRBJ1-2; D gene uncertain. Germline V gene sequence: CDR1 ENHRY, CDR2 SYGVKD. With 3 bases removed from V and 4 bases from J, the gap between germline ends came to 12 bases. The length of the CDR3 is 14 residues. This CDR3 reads CAISETSSGYGYTF. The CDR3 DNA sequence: TGTGCCATCAGTGAAACAAGTTCAGGCTATGGCTACACCTTC.

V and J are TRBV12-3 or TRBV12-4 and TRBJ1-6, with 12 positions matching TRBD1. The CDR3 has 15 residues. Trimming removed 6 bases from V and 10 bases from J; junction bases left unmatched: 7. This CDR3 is CASSPGQGAGSPLHF. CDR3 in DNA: TGTGCCAGCAGCCCGGGACAGGGGGCAGGCTCACCCCTCCACTTT.

In DNA, the CDR3 is TGTGCCAGCAGTTTAGCAAGACAGGGTGGCTACACCTTC. It encodes CASSLARQGGYTF. The chain links TRBV12-3 or TRBV12-4 to TRBJ1-2, with TRBD1 identical over 7 bases. V shed 0 bases, J shed 7 bases, and the junction held 2 bases outside the gene matches. The CDR3 is 13 residues long.

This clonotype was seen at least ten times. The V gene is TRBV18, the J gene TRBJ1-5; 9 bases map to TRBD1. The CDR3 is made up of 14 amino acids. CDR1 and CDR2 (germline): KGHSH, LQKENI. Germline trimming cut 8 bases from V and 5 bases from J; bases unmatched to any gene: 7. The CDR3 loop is CASSPGQGYQPQHF. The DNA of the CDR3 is TGTGCCAGCAGCCCGGGACAGGGCTATCAGCCCCAGCATTTT.

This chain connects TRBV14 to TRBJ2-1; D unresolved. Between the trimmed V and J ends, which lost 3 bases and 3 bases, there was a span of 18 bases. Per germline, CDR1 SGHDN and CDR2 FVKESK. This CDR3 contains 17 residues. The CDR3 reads CASSQSVGPPFYNEQFF. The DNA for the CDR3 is TGTGCCAGCAGCCAGAGCGTGGGTCCCCCCTTCTACAATGAGCAGTTCTTC.

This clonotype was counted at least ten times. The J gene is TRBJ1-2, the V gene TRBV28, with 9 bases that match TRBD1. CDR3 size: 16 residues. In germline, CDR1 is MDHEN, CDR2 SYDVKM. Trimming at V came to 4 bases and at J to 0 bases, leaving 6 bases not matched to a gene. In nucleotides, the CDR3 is TGTGCCAGCAGTTCGCCGGGACAGGGAACTAACTATGGCTACACCTTC. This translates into CASSSPGQGTNYGYTF.

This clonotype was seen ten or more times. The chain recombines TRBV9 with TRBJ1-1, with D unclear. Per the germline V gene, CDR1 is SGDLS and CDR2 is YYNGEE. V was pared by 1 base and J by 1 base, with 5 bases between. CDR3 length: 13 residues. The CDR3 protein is CASSVSANTEAFF. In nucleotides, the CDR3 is TGTGCCAGCAGCGTATCTGCGAACACTGAAGCTTTCTTT.

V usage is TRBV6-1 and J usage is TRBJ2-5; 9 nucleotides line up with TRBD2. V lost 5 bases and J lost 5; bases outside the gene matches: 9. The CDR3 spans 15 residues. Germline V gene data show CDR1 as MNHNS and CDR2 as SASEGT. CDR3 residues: CASSYPLAGVETQYF. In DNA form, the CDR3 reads TGTGCCAGCAGTTACCCCTTAGCGGGAGTTGAGACCCAGTACTTC.

CDR3 loop: CAIGGTGDEKLFF. In nucleotides, the CDR3 is TGTGCCATCGGGGGGACAGGGGATGAAAAACTGTTTTTT. The J gene is TRBJ1-4, the V gene TRBV10-3, with TRBD1 matching 10 bases. The CDR3 spans 13 residues. Germline values: CDR1 ENHRY, CDR2 SYGVKD. V shed 8 bases and J 6 bases; nucleotides not matched to a gene: 3.

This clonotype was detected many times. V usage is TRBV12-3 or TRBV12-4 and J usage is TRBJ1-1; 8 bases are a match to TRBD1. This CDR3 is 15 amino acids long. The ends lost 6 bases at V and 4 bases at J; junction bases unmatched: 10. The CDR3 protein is CASSSLRQGSTEAFF. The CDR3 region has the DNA TGTGCCAGCAGCTCACTACGACAGGGGAGCACTGAAGCTTTCTTT.

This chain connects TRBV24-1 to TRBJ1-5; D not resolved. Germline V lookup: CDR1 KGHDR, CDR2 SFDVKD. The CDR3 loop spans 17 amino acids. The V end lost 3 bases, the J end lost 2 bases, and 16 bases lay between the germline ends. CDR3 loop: CATSDNQLGARNQPQHF. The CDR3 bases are TGTGCCACCAGTGATAATCAATTGGGTGCTCGCAATCAGCCCCAGCATTTT.

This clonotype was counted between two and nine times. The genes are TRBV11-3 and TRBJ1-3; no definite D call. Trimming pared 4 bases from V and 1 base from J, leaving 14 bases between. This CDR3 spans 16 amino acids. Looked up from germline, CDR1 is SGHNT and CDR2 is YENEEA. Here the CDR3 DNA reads TGTGCCAGCAGCTCACCCGGATCAGGATCTGGAAACACCATATATTTT. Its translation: CASSSPGSGSGNTIYF.

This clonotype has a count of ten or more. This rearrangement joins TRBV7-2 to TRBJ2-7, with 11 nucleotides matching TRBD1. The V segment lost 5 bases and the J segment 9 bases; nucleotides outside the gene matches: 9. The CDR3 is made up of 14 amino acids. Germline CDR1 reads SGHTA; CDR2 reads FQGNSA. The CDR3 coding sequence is TGTGCCAGCAGCGCTTGGGACAGGGGGGGCTCGCAGTACTTC. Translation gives CASSAWDRGGSQYF.

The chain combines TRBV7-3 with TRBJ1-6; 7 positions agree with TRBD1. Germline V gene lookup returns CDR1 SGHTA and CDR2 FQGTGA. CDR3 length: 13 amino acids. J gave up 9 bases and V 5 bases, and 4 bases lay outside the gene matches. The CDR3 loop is CASSQGGASPLHF. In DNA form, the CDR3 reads TGTGCCAGCAGCCAGGGGGGGGCTTCACCCCTCCACTTT.

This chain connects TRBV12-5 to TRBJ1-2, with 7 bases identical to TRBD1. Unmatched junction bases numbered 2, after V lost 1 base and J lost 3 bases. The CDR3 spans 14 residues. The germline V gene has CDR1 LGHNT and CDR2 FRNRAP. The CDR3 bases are TGTGCTAGTGGTTTGGGAACAGGGGACTATGGCTACACCTTC. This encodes CASGLGTGDYGYTF.

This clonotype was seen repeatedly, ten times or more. In DNA, the CDR3 is TGTGCCAGCCAGCTATCGGGGGGCACAGATACGCAGTATTTT. It specifies CASQLSGGTDTQYF. This rearrangement joins TRBV2 to TRBJ2-3; a weak D match, TRBD2 (6 bases). Trimming pared 8 bases from V and 1 base from J, leaving 13 bases between. CDR1 and CDR2 from the germline V gene are SNHLY and FYNNEI. There are 14 residues in the CDR3.

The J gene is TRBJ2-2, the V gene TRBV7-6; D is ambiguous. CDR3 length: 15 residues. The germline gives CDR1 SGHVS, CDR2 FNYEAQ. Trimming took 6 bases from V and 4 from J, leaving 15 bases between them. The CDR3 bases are TGTGCCAGCAGACCCGGGCTGGGGATCACCGGGGAGCTGTTTTTT. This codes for CASRPGLGITGELFF.

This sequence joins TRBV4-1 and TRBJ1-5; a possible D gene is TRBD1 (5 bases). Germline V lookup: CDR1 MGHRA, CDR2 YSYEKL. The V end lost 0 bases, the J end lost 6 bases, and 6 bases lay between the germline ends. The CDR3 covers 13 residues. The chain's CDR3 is CASSQEDSQPQHF. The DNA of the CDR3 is TGCGCCAGCAGCCAAGAAGACAGTCAGCCCCAGCATTTT.

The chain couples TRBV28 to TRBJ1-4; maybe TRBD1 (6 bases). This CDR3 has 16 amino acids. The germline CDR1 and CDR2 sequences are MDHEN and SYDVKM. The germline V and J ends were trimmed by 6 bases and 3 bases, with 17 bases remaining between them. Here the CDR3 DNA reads TGTGCCAGCAGCAACCCAGCCGGGGGCCCTAATGAAAAACTGTTTTTT. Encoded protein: CASSNPAGGPNEKLFF.

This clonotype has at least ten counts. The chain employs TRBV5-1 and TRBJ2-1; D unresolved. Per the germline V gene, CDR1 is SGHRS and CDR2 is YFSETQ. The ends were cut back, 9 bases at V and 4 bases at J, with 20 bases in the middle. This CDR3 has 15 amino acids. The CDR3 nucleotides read TGCGCCACCTCTCGAGAGGTAACACCATACAATGAGCAGTTCTTC. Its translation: CATSREVTPYNEQFF.

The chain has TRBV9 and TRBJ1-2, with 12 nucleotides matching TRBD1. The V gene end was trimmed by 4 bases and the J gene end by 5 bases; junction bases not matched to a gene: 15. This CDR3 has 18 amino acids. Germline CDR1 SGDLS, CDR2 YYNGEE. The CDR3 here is CASSSSPGTGGGWYGYTF. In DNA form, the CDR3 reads TGTGCCAGCAGCTCCAGTCCCGGGACAGGGGGCGGCTGGTATGGCTACACCTTC.

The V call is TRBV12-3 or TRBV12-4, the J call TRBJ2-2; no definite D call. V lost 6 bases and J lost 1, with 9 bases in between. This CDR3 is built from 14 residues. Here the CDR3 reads CASRPSQNTGELFF. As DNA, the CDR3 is TGTGCCAGCAGGCCCTCACAGAACACCGGGGAGCTGTTTTTT.

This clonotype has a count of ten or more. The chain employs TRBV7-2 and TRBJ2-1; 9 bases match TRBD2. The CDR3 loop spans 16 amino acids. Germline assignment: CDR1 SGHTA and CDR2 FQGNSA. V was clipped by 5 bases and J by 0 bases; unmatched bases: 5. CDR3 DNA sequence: TGTGCCAGCAGCCTTTGGACTAGCGACTCCTACAATGAGCAGTTCTTC. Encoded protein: CASSLWTSDSYNEQFF.

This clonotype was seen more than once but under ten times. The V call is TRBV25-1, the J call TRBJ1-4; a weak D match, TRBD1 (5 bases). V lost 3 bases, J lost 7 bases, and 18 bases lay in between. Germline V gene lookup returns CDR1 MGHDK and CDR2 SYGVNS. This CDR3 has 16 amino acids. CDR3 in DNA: TGTGCCAGCAGTGACCCTCGCCAGGGTGGGGGTGAAAAACTGTTTTTT. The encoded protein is CASSDPRQGGGEKLFF.

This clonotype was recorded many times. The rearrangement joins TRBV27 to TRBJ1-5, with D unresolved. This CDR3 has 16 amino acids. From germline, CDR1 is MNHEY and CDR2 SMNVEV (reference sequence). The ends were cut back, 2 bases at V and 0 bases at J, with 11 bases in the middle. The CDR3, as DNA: TGTGCCAGCAGTTTACACCTCCCAAATAGCAATCAGCCCCAGCATTTT. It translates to CASSLHLPNSNQPQHF.

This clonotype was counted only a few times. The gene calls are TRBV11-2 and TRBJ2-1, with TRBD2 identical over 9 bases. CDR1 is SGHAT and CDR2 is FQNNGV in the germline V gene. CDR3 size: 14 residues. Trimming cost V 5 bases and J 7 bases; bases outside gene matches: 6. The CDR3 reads CASSPLAGSNEQFF. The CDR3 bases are TGTGCCAGCAGCCCGCTAGCGGGGTCAAATGAGCAGTTCTTC.

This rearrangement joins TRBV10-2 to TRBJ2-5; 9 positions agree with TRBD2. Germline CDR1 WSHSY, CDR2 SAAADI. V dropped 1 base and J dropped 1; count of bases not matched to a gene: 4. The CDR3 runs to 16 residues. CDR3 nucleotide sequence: TGCGCCAGCAGTGAGTTGTTGCGGGGGGGCCAAGAGACCCAGTACTTC. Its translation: CASSELLRGGQETQYF.